This T cell receptor beta chain was sequenced in a study of post-analysis software for immune sequencing data. Study findings and constraints: About five TRBV segments, including TRBV5-6, TRBV5-1 and TRBV20-1, were more frequent in patients than controls.

The TCR beta cDNA libraries carried unique molecular identifiers. TCRdb analysed the PCR reads with MiXCR anew, one entry per CDR3 protein. The repertoire holds hundreds of thousands of distinct CDR3 sequences, with approximately 45% as singletons. On this clonotype itself: Antigen specificity is unknown.

From germline, CDR1 is SGHDT and CDR2 YYEEEE. Trimming took off 0 bases at V and 8 bases at J, with 14 bases between the two ends. The CDR3 totals 15 residues. The V call is TRBV5-6, the J call TRBJ1-4; tentative D call: TRBD1 (5 bases). This TCR was sampled from a girl between 5 and 17 years old with multiple sclerosis. Sequences were obtained from blood. DNA for the CDR3: TGTGCCAGCAGCTTGGGCAGGGTGAATGGAGAAAAACTGTTTTTT. Translation gives CASSLGRVNGEKLFF.